This entry lists 4 T cell receptor beta chains sequenced from one sample in a study of T cell changes during pregnancy in multiple sclerosis. TCRdb's table, derived via immunoSEQ multiplex PCR, lists solely in-frame clones and lacks some. This sample yields over 45,000 clones, of which roughly 92% are seen a single time; more than 0.7% belongs to the top ten. The specimen comprised CD4+ T cells from peripheral blood mononuclear cells, sampled in the second trimester of pregnancy. The receptors here all came from a female donor in good health, enrolled as a control in a pregnancy study.

The CDR3 region is CASSQQTGSSVYTF. The CDR3 nucleotides are TGCGCCAGCAGCCAGCAGACAGGGAGTAGTGTCTACACCTTC. This rearrangement joins TRBV4-3 to TRBJ1-2, with 7 nucleotides matching TRBD1. The germline V gene has CDR1 LGHNA and CDR2 YSLEER. The CDR3 is 14 amino acids. The ends lost 3 bases at V and 10 bases at J; junction bases unmatched: 11.

This clone was found a few times. The chain carries TRBV21-1 and TRBJ2-7; TRBD1, as called in the table, went unchecked against the DNA. TRBV21-1 is recorded as a pseudogene. The CDR3 has 14 residues. The CDR3 here is CASSKGQSSYEQYF. CDR3 nucleotide sequence: TGTGCCAGCAGCAAAGGACAGTCCTCCTACGAGCAGTACTTC.

The genes are TRBV6-5 and TRBJ1-5; 7 nucleotides match TRBD1. The ends lost 4 bases at V and 4 bases at J; junction bases unmatched: 7. In germline, CDR1 is MNHEY, CDR2 SVGAGI. The CDR3 runs 15 residues. The chain's CDR3 is CASSSQQGRNQPQHF. DNA for the CDR3: TGTGCCAGCAGTTCCCAACAGGGGAGGAATCAGCCCCAGCATTTT.

CDR3 bases: TGTGCCAGCAGTTTAGGGTACCCAGGGGGCGCGGGCAATCAGCCCCAGCATTTT. Protein product: CASSLGYPGGAGNQPQHF. The chain links TRBV27 to TRBJ1-5, with 8 bases fitting TRBD1. The CDR3 is 18 residues long. Unmatched junction bases numbered 11, after V lost 2 bases and J lost 2 bases. Germline-derived CDR1 and CDR2 are MNHEY and SMNVEV (reference sequence).